These 31 T cell receptor beta chains came from one sample sequenced in a study of blood T cell repertoires in COVID-19 (TCRdb year 2020). The receptor library was made with the immunoSEQ multiplex PCR assay. The clones in this table, taken by TCRdb from immuneACCESS, are in-frame only. Not every clone is retained; where verified, under half of the shortfall comes from an unresolved V gene, and the cause of the rest is unknown. Recorded for this sample are over 120,000 clones; 80% to 90% of them occurred a single time. Of the sample, 11% is held by the ten largest clones. Sequenced sample: PBMCs or T cells enriched from blood (not recorded which). These receptors were taken from a man in his sixties who had recovered from COVID-19.

The rearrangement links TRBV10-3 to TRBJ1-1, with TRBD1 matching 9 bases. The CDR3 contains 15 residues. Germline V CDR1 and CDR2: ENHRY, SYGVKD. J was trimmed by 4 bases and V by 6 bases; bases with no gene match: 9. Written as DNA, the CDR3 is TGTGCCATCAGCCGAGAACCGACAGGGGGCACTGAAGCTTTCTTT. Its protein product is CAISREPTGGTEAFF.

The chain joins TRBV9 to TRBJ1-3, with D perhaps matching TRBD1 (6 bases). Germline CDR1 is SGDLS and CDR2 is YYNGEE. Trimming removed 2 bases at V and 8 bases at J, with 14 bases between. The CDR3 totals 14 residues. The CDR3 loop is CASSVRAQGDTIYF. DNA for the CDR3: TGTGCCAGCAGCGTCCGGGCACAGGGTGACACCATATATTTT.

As regards this clone: Distinct nucleotide sequences in the sample also encode this CDR3. The gene calls are TRBV11-3 and TRBJ2-3; 7 bases are a match to TRBD1. The length of the CDR3 is 15 residues. The ends lost 1 base at V and 3 bases at J; junction bases unmatched: 4. Germline-derived CDR1 and CDR2 are SGHNT and YENEEA. In DNA form, the CDR3 reads TGTGCCAGCAGCTTAGGAGACAGGGATACAGATACGCAGTATTTT. This encodes CASSLGDRDTDTQYF.

This chain joins TRBV10-2 and TRBJ2-4, with a tentative D call TRBD2 (8 bases). The V gene's germline CDR1 is WSHSY and CDR2 SAAADI. This CDR3 has 14 amino acids. Trimming removed 6 bases at V and 7 bases at J, with 16 bases between. CDR3 sequence (DNA): TGCGCCAGCAGCTTGACAGGGACTAGTAACATTCAGTACTTC. The encoded protein is CASSLTGTSNIQYF.

This chain links TRBV5-1 with TRBJ1-3; tentatively, D is TRBD1 (5 bases). Germline V lookup: CDR1 SGHRS, CDR2 YFSETQ. This CDR3 is built from 20 residues. With 1 base removed from V and 1 base from J, the gap between germline ends came to 24 bases. CDR3 protein: CASSLKPPWGDGASGNTIYF. In DNA, the CDR3 is TGCGCCAGCAGCTTGAAGCCCCCCTGGGGGGACGGGGCTTCTGGAAACACCATATATTTT.

The rearrangement joins TRBV5-1 to TRBJ1-5, with D possibly being TRBD1 (5 bases). The CDR3 consists of 13 residues. The germline gives CDR1 SGHRS, CDR2 YFSETQ. V was trimmed by 7 bases and J by 6 bases, leaving 14 bases between them. For the CDR3, the DNA is TGCGCCAGCTCCGGCGGGGGGGGTCAGCCCCAGCATTTT. This encodes CASSGGGGQPQHF.

The chain combines TRBV15 with TRBJ1-5; possibly TRBD1 for D (5 bases). Between the trimmed V and J ends, which lost 6 bases and 3 bases, there was a span of 9 bases. CDR1 and CDR2 from the germline V gene are LNHNV and YYDKDF (reference sequence). This CDR3 spans 13 amino acids. The CDR3, as DNA: TGTGCCACCAGTTCAGGGTACAATCAGCCCCAGCATTTT. This encodes CATSSGYNQPQHF. The whole variable domain, remainder taken from reference TRBV15 and TRBJ1-5, is DAMVIQNPRYQVTQFGKPVTLSCSQTLNHNVMYWYQQKSSQAPKLLFHYYDKDFNNEADTPDNFQSRRPNTSFCFLDIRSPGLGDTAMYLCATSSGYNQPQHFGDGTRLSIL.

The chain has TRBV7-6 and TRBJ2-1, with 7 bases fitting TRBD2. V was clipped by 5 bases and J by 9 bases; unmatched bases: 10. Germline assignment: CDR1 SGHVS and CDR2 FNYEAQ. The CDR3 is 14 residues long. The CDR3 protein is CASSQTRGDGEQFF. Here the CDR3 DNA reads TGTGCCAGCAGCCAAACCCGGGGGGACGGTGAGCAGTTCTTC.

The J gene is TRBJ1-3, the V gene TRBV25-1, with D possibly being TRBD1 (6 bases). The germline V gene encodes CDR1 MGHDK and CDR2 SYGVNS. Between the trimmed V and J ends, which lost 6 bases and 4 bases, there was a span of 13 bases. The CDR3 runs to 14 residues. The CDR3 protein is CASRESGAGNTIYF. In DNA form, the CDR3 reads TGTGCCAGCAGAGAGTCAGGGGCAGGAAACACCATATATTTT.

The chain couples TRBV7-8 to TRBJ1-5, with D unresolved. V lost 4 bases and J lost 5, with 9 bases in between. CDR3 size: 13 residues. Germline V gives CDR1 SGHVS, CDR2 FQNEAQ. CDR3 sequence (DNA): TGTGCCAGCAGCTCGAGGAGTGATCAGCCCCAGCATTTT. It is translated as CASSSRSDQPQHF.

This clone occurred once. The chain employs TRBV3-1 (or the pseudogene TRBV3-2) and TRBJ2-3, with unresolved D. Between the trimmed V and J ends, which lost 1 base and 6 bases, there was a span of 14 bases. The V gene's germline CDR1 is LGHDT and CDR2 YNNKEL (reference sequence). The CDR3 runs 15 residues. CDR3 DNA sequence: TGTGCCAGCAGCCAAGTTCTGTATTCTAGGGATACGCAGTATTTT. It specifies CASSQVLYSRDTQYF.

The genes are TRBV10-3 and TRBJ2-5; 7 bases fit TRBD2. After removal of 2 bases from V and 5 bases from J, the junction contained 11 bases not matched to a gene. Looked up from germline, CDR1 is ENHRY and CDR2 is SYGVKD. The CDR3 sequence is 16 residues long. As DNA, the CDR3 is TGTGCCATCAGTGAGAACCGCGGCGGGAGTAGGGAGACCCAGTACTTC. Encoded protein: CAISENRGGSRETQYF.

The CDR3 here is CASSLGNSVSYEQYF. For the CDR3, the DNA is TGTGCCAGCAGCTTGGGCAATAGCGTCTCCTACGAGCAGTACTTC. The V call is TRBV5-4, the J call TRBJ2-7; TRBD2 might be the D (5 bases). Trimming took 0 bases from V and 0 from J, leaving 10 bases between them. The CDR3 consists of 15 residues. CDR1 SGHNT and CDR2 YYREEE come from the germline V gene (reference sequence).

The chain carries TRBV24-1 and TRBJ2-3, with TRBD1 as a possible D gene (6 bases). Trimming shortened V by 5 bases and J by 5 bases, and 13 bases separated the two germline ends. The germline V gene has CDR1 KGHDR and CDR2 SFDVKD. The CDR3 has 14 amino acids. This CDR3 reads CATSGVGGQDTQYF. In DNA form, the CDR3 reads TGTGCCACCAGTGGGGTAGGGGGTCAAGATACGCAGTATTTT.

This sequence joins TRBV18 and TRBJ1-1, with a weak D call TRBD1 (6 bases). Germline lookup yields CDR1 KGHSH and CDR2 LQKENI. The CDR3 runs to 15 residues. V lost 3 bases to trimming and J lost 4 bases, with 15 bases between them. The DNA for the CDR3 is TGTGCCAGCTCACCCCTCCCAGGGGTGGTCACTGAAGCTTTCTTT. Translating it yields CASSPLPGVVTEAFF.

The chain recombines TRBV18 with TRBJ1-4; the D is unclear. This CDR3 has 14 amino acids. Per germline, CDR1 KGHSH and CDR2 LQKENI. Trimming took 2 bases from V and 7 from J, leaving 11 bases between them. The CDR3 reads CASSPSSTSEKLFF. The DNA of the CDR3 is TGTGCCAGCTCACCATCCTCGACATCTGAAAAACTGTTTTTT.

The chain carries TRBV24-1 and TRBJ1-1; D unresolved. V dropped 4 bases and J dropped 5 bases, with 10 bases sitting between them. The CDR3 length is 13 residues. The germline gives CDR1 KGHDR, CDR2 SFDVKD. In DNA, the CDR3 is TGTGCCACCAGTGAAGGGAGGTGGACTGAAGCTTTCTTT. The encoded protein is CATSEGRWTEAFF.

The chain carries TRBV11-2 and TRBJ2-5, with 11 positions matching TRBD2. Trimming removed 3 bases from V and 5 bases from J; junction bases left unmatched: 11. This CDR3 spans 17 amino acids. Germline assignment: CDR1 SGHAT and CDR2 FQNNGV. DNA for the CDR3: TGTGCCAGCAGCTTCCTGTTAGCGGGAGGGCCTCGGGAGACCCAGTACTTC. It specifies CASSFLLAGGPRETQYF.

This chain uses TRBV29-1 with TRBJ1-3, with no clear D. The CDR3 is 14 amino acids. V shed 5 bases and J shed 0 bases, with 11 bases lying between them. CDR1 and CDR2 from the germline V gene are SQVTM and ANQGSEA. Written as DNA, the CDR3 is TGCAGCGTTCGCGGCAGTACCTCTGGAAACACCATATATTTT. It specifies CSVRGSTSGNTIYF.

This clone occurred once. J is TRBJ2-7 and V is TRBV19, with TRBD1 matching 7 bases. Trimming removed 8 bases from V and 2 bases from J; junction bases left unmatched: 6. Germline loops: CDR1 LNHDA, CDR2 SQIVND (reference sequence). The CDR3 runs to 13 residues. The CDR3 region is CASSNTGAYEQYF. The DNA of the CDR3 is TGTGCCAGTTCTAACACAGGGGCCTACGAGCAGTACTTC.

The CDR3 DNA follows: TGTGCCAGCAGTGGACGGACAGGCCAGGGAAAACTGTTTTTT. This encodes CASSGRTGQGKLFF. J is TRBJ1-4 and V is TRBV2, with 7 bases matching TRBD1. Germline lookup yields CDR1 SNHLY and CDR2 FYNNEI. The CDR3 spans 14 residues. J gave up 10 bases and V 4 bases, and 9 bases lay outside the gene matches.

In its sample, this clone was seen once. The chain employs TRBV6-2 or TRBV6-3 and TRBJ2-7; TRBD1 might be the D (5 bases). V was clipped by 0 bases and J by 3 bases, with 12 bases between them. Germline assignment: CDR1 MNHEY and CDR2 SVGEGT. The CDR3 consists of 15 residues. The CDR3 nucleotides are TGTGCCAGCAGTTACTCTGGGCAGGGCGTCTACGAGCAGTACTTC. It is translated as CASSYSGQGVYEQYF.

The V call is TRBV7-7, the J call TRBJ2-1; 9 nucleotides align to TRBD2. The CDR3 has 14 amino acids. Germline values: CDR1 SSHAT, CDR2 FNYEAQ (reference sequence). With V trimmed by 5 bases and J by 6 bases, 5 bases remained unmatched. CDR3: CASSPAGGLNEQFF. In DNA, the CDR3 is TGTGCCAGCAGCCCCGCGGGGGGGCTCAATGAGCAGTTCTTC.

This chain uses TRBV12-3 or TRBV12-4 with TRBJ1-1; no clear D. The CDR3 covers 13 residues. V shed 7 bases and J shed 3 bases, with 12 bases lying between them. CDR3 DNA sequence: TGTGCCAGCAACCTAGACGGTTACACTGAAGCTTTCTTT. Translated, it gives CASNLDGYTEAFF.

The rearrangement joins TRBV6-5 to TRBJ1-5; D is ambiguous. The CDR3 is 16 amino acids. Germline V gene data show CDR1 as MNHEY and CDR2 as SVGAGI. V dropped 2 bases and J dropped 2 bases, with 13 bases sitting between them. The chain's CDR3 is CASSYSAVAGNQPQHF. DNA for the CDR3: TGTGCCAGCAGTTACAGCGCGGTAGCTGGCAATCAGCCCCAGCATTTT.

This chain links TRBV28 with TRBJ1-6; no reliable D call. The CDR3 totals 14 residues. Trimming removed 3 bases at V and 9 bases at J, with 12 bases between. Germline CDR1 and CDR2: MDHEN and SYDVKM. In nucleotides, the CDR3 is TGTGCCAGCAGTTTCAGGACGACTAGTTCACCCCTCCACTTT. Amino acids: CASSFRTTSSPLHF.

This sequence joins TRBV5-1 and TRBJ1-1, with a tentative D call TRBD1 (6 bases). Germline V CDR1 and CDR2: SGHRS, YFSETQ. Trimming took 2 bases from V and 5 from J, leaving 10 bases between them. The CDR3 totals 13 residues. CDR3 protein: CASSFTQGTEAFF. CDR3 in DNA: TGCGCCAGCAGCTTTACCCAGGGGACTGAAGCTTTCTTT.

The chain uses TRBV9 and TRBJ2-5, with D possibly matching TRBD1 (5 bases). The ends were cut back, 0 bases at V and 4 bases at J, with 16 bases in the middle. Germline lookup yields CDR1 SGDLS and CDR2 YYNGEE. This CDR3 is built from 16 residues. The CDR3 sequence: CASSVGSRTTGETQYF. CDR3 nucleotide sequence: TGTGCCAGCAGCGTAGGATCCCGGACAACCGGAGAGACCCAGTACTTC.

This rearrangement joins TRBV10-3 to TRBJ1-1, with a weak D call TRBD1 (5 bases). V was trimmed by 3 bases and J by 7 bases, leaving 12 bases between them. CDR1 ENHRY and CDR2 SYGVKD come from the germline V gene. The CDR3 loop spans 13 amino acids. This chain's CDR3 is CAISEPTADEAFF. CDR3 sequence (DNA): TGTGCCATCAGTGAACCGACAGCTGATGAAGCTTTCTTT.

This chain joins TRBV19 and TRBJ2-2, with 10 bases lining up with TRBD1. The CDR3 has 16 amino acids. Germline CDR1 is LNHDA and CDR2 is SQIVND (reference sequence). The trim removed 5 bases at V and 7 bases at J, leaving 10 bases unmatched. This CDR3 reads CASSGQGQGIGGELFF. The CDR3 DNA follows: TGTGCCAGTAGTGGCCAGGGACAGGGGATCGGCGGGGAGCTGTTTTTT.

The chain couples TRBV19 to TRBJ1-1, with a possible D match to TRBD1 (5 bases). Germline V lookup: CDR1 LNHDA, CDR2 SQIVND (reference sequence). Trimming pared 4 bases from V and 5 bases from J, leaving 14 bases between. CDR3 size: 14 residues. In DNA form, the CDR3 reads TGTGCCAGTAGTACCCTACAGGCGGGGACTGAAGCTTTCTTT. Protein product: CASSTLQAGTEAFF.